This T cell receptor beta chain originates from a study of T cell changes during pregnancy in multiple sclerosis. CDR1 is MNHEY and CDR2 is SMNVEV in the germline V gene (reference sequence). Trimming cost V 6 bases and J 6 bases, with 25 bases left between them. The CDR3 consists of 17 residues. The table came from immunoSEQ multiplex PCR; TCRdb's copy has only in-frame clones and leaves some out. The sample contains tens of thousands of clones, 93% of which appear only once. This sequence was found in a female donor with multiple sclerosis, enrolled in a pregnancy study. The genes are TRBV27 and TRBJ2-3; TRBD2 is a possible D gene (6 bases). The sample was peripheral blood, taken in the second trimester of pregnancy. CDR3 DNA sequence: TGTGCCAGCAGAGACCCCGGGACTTTGGGCCGGCTCGATACGCAGTATTTT. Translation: CASRDPGTLGRLDTQYF.